Shown below are 5 T cell receptor beta chains from a single sample sequenced in a study of cytomegalovirus exposure and HLA in healthy donors. PCR used 60 Vbeta primers and 13 Jbeta primers. Repertoires were generated with immunoSEQ multiplex PCR, while TCRdb's copy carries only in-frame clones and drops some. The table lists approximately 250,000 clones, approximately 81% of them singletons. The sample comprised PBMCs. Source of these receptors: a girl aged 2-10 years in good health and CMV-seronegative.

The chain couples TRBV5-1 to TRBJ1-1, with TRBD1 identical over 7 bases. V shed 4 bases, J shed 3 bases, and the junction held 6 bases outside the gene matches. This CDR3 region has 14 residues. CDR1 is SGHRS and CDR2 is YFSETQ in the germline V gene. The CDR3 DNA follows: TGCGCCAGCAGCCAAGGGACAGATCACACTGAAGCTTTCTTT. Encoded protein: CASSQGTDHTEAFF.

The rearrangement links TRBV19 to TRBJ1-2, with D perhaps TRBD1 (6 bases). CDR3 size: 14 residues. The V gene's germline CDR1 is LNHDA and CDR2 SQIVND (reference sequence). The germline V and J ends were trimmed by 7 bases and 1 base, with 13 bases remaining between them. CDR3 DNA sequence: TGTGCCAGTAATGAAAGGGGGGGTAACTATGGCTACACCTTC. Protein product: CASNERGGNYGYTF.

The V and J genes are TRBV7-9 and TRBJ1-4, with unresolved D. V was shortened by 2 bases and J by 0 bases, with 16 bases between the two germline ends. This CDR3 is built from 18 residues. Germline lookup yields CDR1 SEHNR and CDR2 FQNEAQ (reference sequence). In DNA, the CDR3 is TGTGCCAGCAGCTTAAGTCTGTCCACAATCGCAACTAATGAAAAACTGTTTTTT. Its translation: CASSLSLSTIATNEKLFF.

The chain carries TRBV4-1 and TRBJ1-5, with TRBD1 as a possible D gene (6 bases). CDR1 MGHRA and CDR2 YSYEKL come from the germline V gene. Trimming stripped 4 bases from V and 7 bases from J, with 11 bases between. This CDR3 is built from 13 residues. The CDR3 protein is CASSRQEGQPQHF. In nucleotides, the CDR3 is TGCGCCAGCAGCCGACAGGAAGGGCAGCCCCAGCATTTT.

About this clone itself: The junction differs from germline at one of its ends, possibly a read error. The rearrangement links TRBV5-1 to TRBJ2-1; TRBD2 matches at 8 bases. The germline gives CDR1 SGHRS, CDR2 YFSETQ. The CDR3 has 15 amino acids. The CDR3: CASSIIAGFYDEQFF. For the CDR3, the DNA is TGCGCCAGCAGCATAATAGCGGGATTCTACGATGAGCAGTTCTTC.